This TCR beta chain came from a study of cytomegalovirus exposure and HLA in healthy donors (dated 2017 in TCRdb). Describing the broader study: According to an earlier analysis of 587 of the donors, 150 million to 200 million T cells yielded 90 million to 130 million unique TCR beta sequences and more than 250 Gb of sequence data. Approximately 300 gigabases of sequencing data and around 80 million unique TCR sequences made up an early release that covered approximately 700 HLA-typed donors. Of the 300 to 450 genotyped donors, approximately 80% were placed in the genetic ancestry cluster associated with self-reported Caucasian donors. The study aimed to test whether signatures of past pathogen exposure could be identified by cataloging public T cell receptors. The study used immunosequencing to profile the T cell repertoires of 666 subjects and linked those repertoires to cytomegalovirus serostatus. Besides the first cohort of 666 subjects, a separate validation cohort made up of 95 to 150 different subjects was used. The study combined high-throughput TCR immunosequencing, statistical association of individual TCRs with disease status, and machine learning to predict cytomegalovirus infection status. A later analysis re-examined previously published TCR beta repertoires from 610 or so donors and added high-resolution HLA genotyping to investigate patterns of TCR occurrence. The later analysis used no new phenotypic data to find candidate immune exposures, relying instead on TCR beta sequences and their occurrence across donors. An earlier analysis of some 600 of the donors applied high-throughput TCR beta sequencing to assess whether each TCR beta V gene segment acted as functional or pseudogenic. Alongside the repertoire data, information on donor age, sex, ethnicity and CMV serostatus was compiled. A later genetic analysis used genome-wide SNP genotypes for about 65% of the 666 donors, treating that subset as a discovery cohort. Every repertoire in the discovery cohort had been generated on one and the same sequencing platform. HLA typing covered class I and class II loci at four-digit resolution. Typing coverage varied by locus: about 629-630 donors for A, B, C, DRB1 and DQB1; approximately 520 for DQA1; around 610 for DPA1; approximately 450 for DPB1. Five DR-DQ haplotypes were treated as single units for association and clustering because of strong linkage in the cohort. On average, around 230,000 unique TCR beta nucleotide sequences were sequenced per donor among some 420 genotyped donors of the cohort, with 15% to 20% of those sequences being non-productive. Summary of the overall study and its limitations: The earlier analysis of nearly 600 of the donors excluded over 15 rarely observed V segments, including chromosome 9 orphons, because counts were too low. A later analysis found that HLA-associated TCR beta chains were more clonally expanded and had lower generation probabilities than equally common non-associated chains. Immune exposure information for the cohort was limited to CMV serostatus. The cohort was sequenced for TCR beta chains only, and without alpha or paired-chain data the features that could be detected were limited. The presence/absence analyses assumed that sequencing depth was roughly uniform across donors, and that assumption may not be true. Compared with the roughly 710-donor mean, donors in an Asian-associated ancestry cluster had fewer N-insertions in productive TCRs, according to a later genetic analysis. The classifier was reported to diagnose cytomegalovirus status with high specificity and sensitivity in both the original and validation cohorts. Because some donors lacked HLA typing at each locus, the association tests relied only on the typed subset. When HLA alleles, especially DR and DQ, strongly co-occurred, TCR associations were difficult to assign to individual alleles. The study gave a list of under 200 TCR beta chains associated with cytomegalovirus. A group of highly shared sequence variants was considered likely to be a technical artifact of the sequencing pipeline. V-gene and J-gene trimming of TCR beta chains was associated with a missense DCLRE1C variant in a later genetic analysis, and the association was replicated in an independent cohort. Most TCR sequences were observed very rarely across donors, whereas some public TCRs were present in many individuals. A later analysis found that TCR association rates varied across HLA loci, with DRB1 alleles showing the most associated TCRs and HLA-C alleles the fewest. The authors suggested that the approach could potentially be generalized to other disease states and immunological phenotypes. Linkage disequilibrium might explain the correlated functional status among segregating V segments, but an unknown experimental factor could not be excluded. A further reported finding was that TCR beta sequences accurately predicted the HLA-A and HLA-B alleles for most subjects in the first cohort. A later analysis associated 15,000 to 20,000 TCR beta sequences with specific HLA alleles at a false discovery rate of 0.05. Most CMV-associated TCR beta chains appeared to be HLA-restricted in a later analysis, and the HLA associations seemed to be driven largely by CMV exposure. According to a later analysis, parvovirus B19, influenza, CMV and Epstein-Barr virus appeared linked to several top co-occurrence clusters. The 87-base-pair reads could not distinguish some IMGT-functional V segments, including TRBV6-2 and TRBV6-3, so those segments were excluded. An earlier analysis of approximately 540 of the donors showed that most TCR beta V segments appeared in productive rearrangements either about 87% or about 30% of the time, which broadly matched IMGT annotations. A few of the identified cytomegalovirus-associated TCR beta chains were confirmed in vitro to be specific for cytomegalovirus antigens.

V is clipped by 4 bases and J by 0 bases, and the sequence between their germline boundaries is 15 bases long. The CDR3 contains 16 residues, cysteine and phenylalanine counted. Only the CDR3 DNA stays, 48 bases, in frame from base 1. CDR1 and CDR2, per the germline V gene, are MNHNS and SASEGT. The cohort consisted of 650 to 700 healthy bone marrow donors. At the time of sampling, all cohort members were nominally healthy, though unrecorded immune exposures were likely present. The donor was CMV seronegative and belonged to the group of under 400 seronegative cohort members. Every donor gave a peripheral blood sample, and the peripheral blood mononuclear cells from that sample were used for TCR beta sequencing. Genomic DNA extraction from the blood cell samples was performed with the Qiagen DNeasy Blood Extraction Kit. This clone showed up just once. Its target antigen remains unknown. No much larger clonotype is one base removed from it; base qualities were not supplied.

The library was generated by the immunoSEQ multiplex PCR assay. For the multiplex PCR, a mixture combining 60 forward primers for TCR Vbeta segments and 13 reverse primers for TCR Jbeta segments was used. The CDR3 region of rearranged TCR beta genes was amplified from genomic DNA by a multiplex PCR assay. The amplified TCR beta libraries were sequenced on the Illumina HiSeq System as 87-base-pair reads. The paper's processing steps were these. A later analysis counted tens of millions of unique TCR beta chains across the 550 to 750 repertoires, and some 11 million of these chains were shared by at least two donors. To remove PCR and sequencing errors, raw reads were error-corrected and collapsed into unique sequences using a nearest-neighbor algorithm that merged closely related sequences. V, D and J gene segments were assigned by aligning CDR3 sequences to IMGT reference sequences. For a sequence to be retained, at least a six-nucleotide match to both a V gene segment and a J gene segment was required. Rearrangements were classified as productive when the CDR3 lacked stop codons and remained in frame with V and J, and all other rearrangements were classified as non-productive. Following IMGT convention, CDR3 was defined as the stretch from the second conserved V-encoded cysteine to the conserved J-encoded phenylalanine. In an earlier analysis of 587 of the donors, sequences lacking an unambiguous match to a single V gene segment were excluded. An earlier analysis of several hundred of the donors called V segments functional above 56.7% productive rearrangements and segregating when the between-donor standard deviation exceeded 5%. A statistical classification framework was built to diagnose cytomegalovirus status from the catalog of TCR beta chain sequences. V and J gene assignment, in a later analysis, came from comparing TCR nucleotide sequences with IMGT/GENE-DB human TR gene sequences. In a later analysis, CDR3 sequences and most-parsimonious VDJ recombination scenarios were assigned using the TCRdist pipeline. A later analysis defined each TCR beta chain by its CDR3 amino acid sequence plus V-gene family, and excluded reads lacking a unique V-gene family. As a way to deal with suspected cross-contamination and a sequencing artifact, a later analysis dropped 500 to 700 nucleotide sequences that were highly shared and had low generation probability. In a later analysis, a clonal expansion index was calculated for each public chain from normalized within-repertoire ranks of inferred template counts. A later analysis computed generation probabilities with a VDJ recombination model fitted to out-of-frame rearrangements, and checked the results against IGoR. Hypergeometric tests were used in a later analysis to score TCR-TCR, TCR-HLA and TCR-CMV co-occurrence, with a repertoire-size bias correction applied to the TCR pairs. In a later analysis, false discovery rates were estimated by permuting HLA or CMV assignments 20 times. In a later analysis, co-occurring TCRs were grouped using DBSCAN, with TCRdist sequence similarity added in when clustering inside HLA-allele-positive subsets. Co-occurrence clustering excluded repertoires with fewer than 30,000 or more than 120,000 public chains, plus five with anomalous nucleotide sharing. TCRdb took this table from immuneACCESS and kept in-frame rearrangements with V and J called. Such tables lack part of the clones; where checked against another copy, unresolved V genes explain under half of the gap, and the rest is unexplained. The V and J calls and clone size are taken from that table; D and trimming were inferred from the DNA. The sample data list some 150,000 clones, and 65% to 80% of these were observed just once. The ten largest account for about 1.5% of the sample.

Recombination connected TRBV6-1 to TRBJ1-1; the D gene is perhaps TRBD1, on 6 matching bases. Sequenced input: PBMCs. The TCR sequence derives from a woman in her twenties or thirties in good health and CMV-seronegative. The DNA sequence follows: TGTGCCAGCAGTGGAGGTCCAGGACAGCTGAACACTGAAGCTTTCTTT. This translates into CASSGGPGQLNTEAFF.